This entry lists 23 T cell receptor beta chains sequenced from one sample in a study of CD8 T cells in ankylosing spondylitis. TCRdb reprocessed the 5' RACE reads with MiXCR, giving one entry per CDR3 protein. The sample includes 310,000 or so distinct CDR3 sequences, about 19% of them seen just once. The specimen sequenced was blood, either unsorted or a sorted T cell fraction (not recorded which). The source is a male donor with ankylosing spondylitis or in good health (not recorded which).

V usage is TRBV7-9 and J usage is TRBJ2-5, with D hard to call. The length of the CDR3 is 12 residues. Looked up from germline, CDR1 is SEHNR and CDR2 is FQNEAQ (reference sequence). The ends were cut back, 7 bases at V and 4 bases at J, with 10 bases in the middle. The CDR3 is CASTINVETQYF. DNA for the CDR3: TGTGCCAGCACCATAAACGTAGAGACCCAGTACTTC.

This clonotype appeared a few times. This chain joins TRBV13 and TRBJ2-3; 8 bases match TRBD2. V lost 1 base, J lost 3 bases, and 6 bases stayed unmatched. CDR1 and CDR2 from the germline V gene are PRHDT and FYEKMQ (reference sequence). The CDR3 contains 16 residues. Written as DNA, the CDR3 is TGTGCCAGCAGCTTAGTCAGCGGGGGCTGGACAGATACGCAGTATTTT. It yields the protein CASSLVSGGWTDTQYF. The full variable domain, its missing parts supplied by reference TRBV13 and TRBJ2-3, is AAGVIQSPRHLIKEKRETATLKCYPIPRHDTVYWYQQGPGQDPQFLISFYEKMQSDKGSIPDRFSAQQFSDYHSELNMSSLELGDSALYFCASSLVSGGWTDTQYFGPGTRLTVL.

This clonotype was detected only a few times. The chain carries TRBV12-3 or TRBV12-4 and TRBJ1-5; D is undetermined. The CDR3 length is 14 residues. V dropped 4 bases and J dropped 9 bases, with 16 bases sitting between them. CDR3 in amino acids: CASSYQGGKSPQHF. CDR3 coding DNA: TGTGCCAGCAGTTATCAAGGCGGGAAGTCGCCCCAGCATTTT.

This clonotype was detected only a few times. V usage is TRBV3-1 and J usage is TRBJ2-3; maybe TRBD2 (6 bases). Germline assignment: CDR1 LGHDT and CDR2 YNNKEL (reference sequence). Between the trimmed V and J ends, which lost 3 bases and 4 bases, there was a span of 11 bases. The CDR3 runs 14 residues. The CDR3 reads CASSQAGPADTQYF. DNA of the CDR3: TGTGCCAGCAGCCAGGCGGGGCCCGCAGATACGCAGTATTTT.

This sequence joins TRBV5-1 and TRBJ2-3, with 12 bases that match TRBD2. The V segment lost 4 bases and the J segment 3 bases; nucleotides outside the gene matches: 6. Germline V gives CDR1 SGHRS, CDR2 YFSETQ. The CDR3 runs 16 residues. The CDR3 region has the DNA TGCGCCAGCAGCCCGCTAGCGGGAGGGAGTACAGATACGCAGTATTTT. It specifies CASSPLAGGSTDTQYF.

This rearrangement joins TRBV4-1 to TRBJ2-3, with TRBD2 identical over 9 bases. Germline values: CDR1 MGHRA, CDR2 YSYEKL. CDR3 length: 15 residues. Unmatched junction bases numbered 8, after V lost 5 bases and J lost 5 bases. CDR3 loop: CASSNIAGVKDTQYF. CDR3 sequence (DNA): TGCGCCAGCAGCAATATAGCGGGAGTTAAAGATACGCAGTATTTT.

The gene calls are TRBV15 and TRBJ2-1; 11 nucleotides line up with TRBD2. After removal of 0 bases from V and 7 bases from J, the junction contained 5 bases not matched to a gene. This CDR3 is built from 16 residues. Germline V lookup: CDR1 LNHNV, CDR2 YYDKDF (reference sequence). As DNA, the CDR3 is TGTGCCACCAGCAGAGATCTAGCGGGAGGAGTGAATGAGCAGTTCTTC. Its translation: CATSRDLAGGVNEQFF.

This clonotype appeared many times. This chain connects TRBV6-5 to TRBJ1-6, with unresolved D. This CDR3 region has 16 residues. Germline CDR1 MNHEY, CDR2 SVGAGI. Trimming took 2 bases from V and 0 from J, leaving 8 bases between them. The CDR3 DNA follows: TGTGCCAGCAGTTACCTGAGTAGCTCCTATAATTCACCCCTCCACTTT. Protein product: CASSYLSSSYNSPLHF.

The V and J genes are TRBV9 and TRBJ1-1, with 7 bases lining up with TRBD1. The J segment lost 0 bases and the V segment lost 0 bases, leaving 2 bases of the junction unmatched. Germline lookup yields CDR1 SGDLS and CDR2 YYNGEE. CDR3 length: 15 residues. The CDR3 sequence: CASSVGQGVNTEAFF. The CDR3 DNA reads TGTGCCAGCAGCGTAGGACAGGGCGTGAACACTGAAGCTTTCTTT. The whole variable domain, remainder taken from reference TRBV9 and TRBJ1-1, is DSGVTQTPKHLITATGQRVTLRCSPRSGDLSVYWYQQSLDQGLQFLIQYYNGEERAKGNILERFSAQQFPDLHSELNLSSLELGDSALYFCASSVGQGVNTEAFFGQGTRLTVV.

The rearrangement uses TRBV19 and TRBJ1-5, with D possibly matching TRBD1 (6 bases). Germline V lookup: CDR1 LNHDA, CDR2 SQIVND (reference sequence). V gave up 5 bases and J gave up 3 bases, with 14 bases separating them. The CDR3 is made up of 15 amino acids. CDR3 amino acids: CASSSPDRYNQPQHF. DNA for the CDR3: TGTGCCAGTAGTTCCCCGGACAGATACAATCAGCCCCAGCATTTT.

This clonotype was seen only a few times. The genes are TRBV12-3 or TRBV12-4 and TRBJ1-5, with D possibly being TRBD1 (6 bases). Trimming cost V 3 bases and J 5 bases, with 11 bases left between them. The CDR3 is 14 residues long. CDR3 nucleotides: TGTGCCAGCAGTTTTGCAGGGGACCATCAGCCCCAGCATTTT. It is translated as CASSFAGDHQPQHF.

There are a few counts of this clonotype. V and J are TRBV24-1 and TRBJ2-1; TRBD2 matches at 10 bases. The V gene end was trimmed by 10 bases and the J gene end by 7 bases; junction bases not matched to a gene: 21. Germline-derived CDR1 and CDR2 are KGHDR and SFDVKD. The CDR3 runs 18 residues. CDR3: CATQREGRSLGPKNEQFF. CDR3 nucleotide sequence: TGTGCCACGCAGCGGGAGGGCCGTTCTTTAGGCCCTAAAAATGAGCAGTTCTTC.

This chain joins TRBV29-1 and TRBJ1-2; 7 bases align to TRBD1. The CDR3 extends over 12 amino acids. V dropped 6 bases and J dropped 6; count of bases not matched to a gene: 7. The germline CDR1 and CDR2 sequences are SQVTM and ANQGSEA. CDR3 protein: CSVLQGPNGYTF. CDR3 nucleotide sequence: TGCAGCGTCTTACAGGGGCCCAATGGCTACACCTTC.

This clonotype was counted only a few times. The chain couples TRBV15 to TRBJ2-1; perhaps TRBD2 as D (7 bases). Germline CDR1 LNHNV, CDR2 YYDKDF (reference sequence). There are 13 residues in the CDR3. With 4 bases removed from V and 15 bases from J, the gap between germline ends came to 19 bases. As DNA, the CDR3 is TGTGCCACCAGCAAGGGGGACTATGTAATCAGGTTCTTC. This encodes CATSKGDYVIRFF.

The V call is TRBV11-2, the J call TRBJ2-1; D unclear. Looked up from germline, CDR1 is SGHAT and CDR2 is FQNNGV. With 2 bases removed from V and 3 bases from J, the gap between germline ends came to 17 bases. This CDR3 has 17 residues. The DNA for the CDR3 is TGTGCCAGCAGCTTAATCCCCGGGCAGTCATACTACAATGAGCAGTTCTTC. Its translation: CASSLIPGQSYYNEQFF.

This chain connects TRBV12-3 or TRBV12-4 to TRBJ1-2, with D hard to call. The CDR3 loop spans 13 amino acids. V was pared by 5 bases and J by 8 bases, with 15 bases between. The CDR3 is CASSRPTGYGYTF. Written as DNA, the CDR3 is TGTGCCAGCAGTCGACCCACGGGTTACGGCTACACCTTC.

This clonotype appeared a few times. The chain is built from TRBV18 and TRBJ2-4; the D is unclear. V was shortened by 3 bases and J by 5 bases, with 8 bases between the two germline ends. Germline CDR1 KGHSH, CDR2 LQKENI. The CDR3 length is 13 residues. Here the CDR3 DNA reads TGTGCCAGCTCACCGGCTTCGGAAAACATTCAGTACTTC. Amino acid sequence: CASSPASENIQYF.

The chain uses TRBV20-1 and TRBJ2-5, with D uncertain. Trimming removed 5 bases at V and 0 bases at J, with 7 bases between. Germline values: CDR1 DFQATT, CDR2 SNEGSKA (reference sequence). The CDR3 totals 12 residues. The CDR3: CSAPEYQETQYF. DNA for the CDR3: TGCAGTGCTCCCGAGTACCAAGAGACCCAGTACTTC.

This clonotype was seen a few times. CDR3 amino acids: CASSPGDSYNEQFF. The CDR3 nucleotides are TGCGCCAGCAGCCCGGGAGACTCCTACAATGAGCAGTTCTTC. This chain uses TRBV5-1 with TRBJ2-1; D is possibly TRBD2 (6 bases). Germline CDR1 is SGHRS and CDR2 is YFSETQ. The CDR3 is 14 residues long. The V gene lost 4 bases and the J gene lost 0 bases, with 8 bases spanning the gap.

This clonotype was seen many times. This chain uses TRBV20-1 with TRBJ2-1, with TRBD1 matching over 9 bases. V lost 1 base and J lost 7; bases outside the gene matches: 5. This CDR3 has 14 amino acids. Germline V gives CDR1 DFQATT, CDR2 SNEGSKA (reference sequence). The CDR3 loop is CSARARDRVNEQFF. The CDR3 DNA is TGCAGTGCTAGAGCCCGGGACAGGGTTAATGAGCAGTTCTTC.

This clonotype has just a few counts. DNA of the CDR3: TGTGCCAGCAGCCAACATGTTGGGGAGGCAGATACGCAGTATTTT. Its translation is CASSQHVGEADTQYF. The rearrangement joins TRBV3-1 to TRBJ2-3; weak D call: TRBD2 (6 bases). This CDR3 is built from 15 residues. V gave up 2 bases and J gave up 4 bases, with 13 bases separating them. Germline V gene lookup returns CDR1 LGHDT and CDR2 YNNKEL (reference sequence).

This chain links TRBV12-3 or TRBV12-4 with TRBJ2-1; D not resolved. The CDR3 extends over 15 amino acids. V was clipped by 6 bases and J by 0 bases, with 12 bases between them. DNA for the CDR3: TGTGCCAGCAGCTCTTATTTGGGCTCCTACAATGAGCAGTTCTTC. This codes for CASSSYLGSYNEQFF.

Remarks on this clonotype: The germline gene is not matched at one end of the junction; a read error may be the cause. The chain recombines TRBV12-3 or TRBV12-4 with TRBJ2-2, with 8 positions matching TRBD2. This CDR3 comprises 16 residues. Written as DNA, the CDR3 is TGTGCCAGCAGTCGCGGACGGAGTAGCGGGATCGGGAAGCTGTTTTTT. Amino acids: CASSRGRSSGIGKLFF.